The TCR beta chain under discussion was sequenced for a study of T cell repertoires in cytomegalovirus infection (dated by TCRdb to 2018 to 2020). Notes on the research overall: Donor HLA type was relevant to the analysis, because carriage of CMV infection together with the matching HLA type was indicated by public TCR beta signatures. Here is what the overall study found, with its caveats: In both this cohort and an independent roughly 350-donor cohort, the cumulative frequency of public TCR beta family members distinguished carriers of CMV infection plus the relevant HLA type. The ex vivo response was dominated by HLA-C-restricted CMV-specific TCR beta clonotypes, which also provided the single most frequent clonotype in two of eight donors.

This clonotype was counted only a few times. Its antigen remains undetermined. Base qualities are missing; no much larger clone stands one base away. Inclusive of the bounding cysteine and phenylalanine, the CDR3 is 16 residues long. The sequence is cut down to CDR3 DNA, 48 bases in frame from base 1. After removal of 3 bases from V and 1 base from J, the junction retains 7 bases not matched to a gene. In the germline V gene, CDR1 corresponds to SGHAT and CDR2 to FQNNGV. Sequenced using an Illumina HiSeq 1500. TCRdb took the public reads, trimmed them with fastp at Q25, ran MiXCR for clone calling and kept in-frame beta chains. Rows with one shared CDR3 protein collapse into an entry with the most common genes and DNA. The sample data list about 150,000 distinct CDR3 sequences, and around 22% of these were observed just once. The top ten clonotypes cover 9.5% to 12% of the sample.

What was sequenced was PBMCs. The clonotype comes from a human donor in good health (CMV status not recorded). Some clones in this sample may be carry-over from other donors' samples. The chain employs TRBV11-2 and TRBJ1-1; a stretch of 8 junction bases matches TRBD1. CDR3 loop: CASSFKAGTGNTEAFF. Here is the DNA: TGTGCCAGCAGCTTTAAGGCCGGGACAGGGAACACTGAAGCTTTCTTT.